The 26 T cell receptor beta chains given below trace back to one sample, sequenced in a study of post-analysis software for immune sequencing data. Study observations and caveats: The five TRBV segments detected at higher frequency in patients than in controls included TRBV5-6, TRBV5-1 and TRBV20-1.

cDNA libraries of TCR beta carried unique molecular identifiers. One entry per CDR3 protein results from TCRdb running MiXCR on the PCR reads. The sample lists 750,000 to 950,000 distinct CDR3 sequences; about 50% were seen once. The antigens of these receptors remain unknown. Sequenced material: blood. The receptor set was obtained from a girl between 5 and 17 years old with multiple sclerosis.

The chain has TRBV7-9 and TRBJ2-4; 7 bases line up with TRBD2. The J call may be in error: the DNA end matches TRBJ2-7 better. Germline CDR1 SEHNR, CDR2 FQNEAQ (reference sequence). This CDR3 has 12 amino acids. CDR3 nucleotides: TGTGCCAGCAGAGCGGGACTTCACGAGCAGTACTTC. Its protein is CASRAGLHEQYF.

The chain has TRBV7-9 and TRBJ1-4; no clear D. V gave up 2 bases and J gave up 0 bases, with 4 bases separating them. Germline CDR1 and CDR2: SEHNR and FQNEAQ (reference sequence). The CDR3 has 14 residues. The CDR3 spells CASSLSPTNEKLFF. CDR3 DNA sequence: TGTGCCAGCAGCTTATCGCCAACTAATGAAAAACTGTTTTTT. Full variable domain (missing parts from reference TRBV7-9 and TRBJ1-4): DTGVSQNPRHKITKRGQNVTFRCDPISEHNRLYWYRQTLGQGPEFLTYFQNEAQLEKSRLLSDRFSAERPKGSFSTLEIQRTEQGDSAMYLCASSLSPTNEKLFFGSGTQLSVL.

The gene calls are TRBV29-1 and TRBJ2-7; D remains ambiguous. Trimming cost V 7 bases and J 3 bases, with 19 bases left between them. The V gene's germline CDR1 is SQVTM and CDR2 ANQGSEA. This CDR3 has 14 amino acids. CDR3 residues: CSAAFEFRFYEQYF. In DNA form, the CDR3 reads TGCAGCGCTGCATTCGAGTTCCGCTTCTACGAGCAGTACTTC.

This sequence joins TRBV7-9 and TRBJ2-6; 9 bases line up with TRBD1. The J segment lost 2 bases and the V segment lost 5 bases, leaving 7 bases of the junction unmatched. CDR1 SEHNR and CDR2 FQNEAQ come from the germline V gene (reference sequence). This CDR3 contains 17 residues. In DNA, the CDR3 is TGTGCCAGCAGCCCGGGACAGGGTTGGGCTGGGGCCAACGTCCTGACTTTC. Amino acid sequence: CASSPGQGWAGANVLTF.

This clonotype has a handful of counts. The chain carries TRBV9 and TRBJ1-6; 9 positions match TRBD1. The germline V gene has CDR1 SGDLS and CDR2 YYNGEE. J was trimmed by 6 bases and V by 4 bases; bases with no gene match: 5. The CDR3 runs 15 residues. CDR3 in DNA: TGTGCCAGCAGCTCAGGGACAGGGTTTAATTCACCCCTCCACTTT. Residues: CASSSGTGFNSPLHF.

This clonotype was seen ten or more times. The chain combines TRBV6-5 with TRBJ2-7, with D hard to call. V was cut by 2 bases and J by 4 bases, with 6 bases left in between. This CDR3 spans 12 amino acids. The germline CDR1 and CDR2 sequences are MNHEY and SVGAGI. CDR3 in DNA: TGTGCCAGCAGTTACCAAGGATACGAGCAGTACTTC. Translated: CASSYQGYEQYF.

The V call is TRBV20-1, the J call TRBJ1-5; possible D gene TRBD1, 5 bases. This CDR3 region has 16 residues. V lost 0 bases and J 7 bases, leaving 19 bases between the germline ends. The germline V gene has CDR1 DFQATT and CDR2 SNEGSKA (reference sequence). Written as DNA, the CDR3 is TGCAGTGCTAGAGAGGTTTTTGGGCAGGGTGGGCAGCCCCAGCATTTT. It yields the protein CSAREVFGQGGQPQHF.

In its sample, this clonotype was seen a few times. The rearrangement joins TRBV6-5 to TRBJ2-5; the D is unclear. This CDR3 region has 11 residues. V lost 7 bases, J lost 5 bases, and 8 bases lay in between. The germline V gene encodes CDR1 MNHEY and CDR2 SVGAGI. The CDR3 here is CASTFGETQYF. CDR3 bases: TGTGCCAGCACTTTCGGGGAGACCCAGTACTTC.

V usage is TRBV7-2 and J usage is TRBJ2-7, with D hard to call. There are 15 residues in the CDR3. Between the trimmed V and J ends, which lost 0 bases and 6 bases, there was a span of 15 bases. Per the germline V gene, CDR1 is SGHTA and CDR2 is FQGNSA. CDR3 nucleotide sequence: TGTGCCAGCAGCTTAGCCGCTGGCTACAGCTTCGAGCAGTACTTC. Protein: CASSLAAGYSFEQYF.

This chain links TRBV27 with TRBJ2-3; 9 bases align to TRBD1. CDR1 and CDR2 (germline): MNHEY, SMNVEV (reference sequence). J lost 4 bases, V lost 8 bases, and 10 bases had no gene match. This CDR3 is 15 amino acids long. In DNA, the CDR3 is TGTGCCAGCGCAAAGGGGACAGGGTTTCCAGATACGCAGTATTTT. Protein: CASAKGTGFPDTQYF.

This clonotype was counted a few times. This chain connects TRBV12-3 or TRBV12-4 to TRBJ1-2; 7 nucleotides line up with TRBD1. This CDR3 has 13 amino acids. V lost 6 bases and J lost 6; bases outside the gene matches: 7. The CDR3 DNA sequence: TGTGCCAGCAGACACACCACAGGGGATGGCTACACCTTC. Translation gives CASRHTTGDGYTF.

The rearrangement uses TRBV4-2 and TRBJ2-3; D call uncertain. CDR3 length: 16 residues. With 1 base removed from V and 0 bases from J, the gap between germline ends came to 11 bases. Looked up from germline, CDR1 is LGHNA and CDR2 is YNFKEQ. The CDR3 nucleotides read TGTGCCAGCAGCCAAGCCGGGTCTACTAGCACAGATACGCAGTATTTT. As protein: CASSQAGSTSTDTQYF.

J is TRBJ1-2 and V is TRBV14; possible D gene TRBD1, 5 bases. Germline V CDR1 and CDR2: SGHDN, FVKESK. The germline V and J ends were trimmed by 1 base and 4 bases, with 13 bases remaining between them. The CDR3 covers 15 residues. CDR3 loop: CASSQGPSGGYGYTF. CDR3 DNA sequence: TGTGCCAGCAGCCAAGGCCCCAGTGGGGGCTATGGCTACACCTTC.

The CDR3 coding sequence is TGTGCCAGCAGCGCCTGGACAGGGGGCAACCACAATGAGCAGTTCTTC. Translated, it gives CASSAWTGGNHNEQFF. The V call is TRBV7-3, the J call TRBJ2-1, with 11 bases lining up with TRBD1. Germline V lookup: CDR1 SGHTA, CDR2 FQGTGA. The CDR3 is made up of 16 amino acids. V shed 5 bases and J 5 bases; nucleotides not matched to a gene: 8.

The rearrangement links TRBV4-1 to TRBJ2-7, with D perhaps TRBD2 (6 bases). The germline CDR1 and CDR2 sequences are MGHRA and YSYEKL. This CDR3 spans 14 amino acids. Between the trimmed V and J ends, which lost 1 base and 6 bases, there was a span of 13 bases. CDR3 loop: CASSQGSAAGEQYF. In DNA form, the CDR3 reads TGCGCCAGCAGCCAAGGATCAGCAGCGGGCGAGCAGTACTTC.

This chain links TRBV20-1 with TRBJ2-5; the D is unclear. Germline lookup yields CDR1 DFQATT and CDR2 SNEGSKA (reference sequence). The CDR3 consists of 14 residues. V lost 6 bases, J lost 2 bases, and 16 bases lay in between. CDR3 loop: CSALPPSSQETQYF. The CDR3 region has the DNA TGCAGTGCCCTTCCTCCCTCGTCTCAAGAGACCCAGTACTTC.

This clonotype has just a few counts. The chain uses TRBV5-1 and TRBJ2-7, with TRBD1 identical over 7 bases. CDR3 size: 16 residues. Germline trimming cut 4 bases from V and 2 bases from J; bases unmatched to any gene: 12. The germline V gene has CDR1 SGHRS and CDR2 YFSETQ. CDR3: CASSGRTGQRPYEQYF. For the CDR3, the DNA is TGCGCCAGCAGCGGGCGGACGGGACAGCGGCCCTACGAGCAGTACTTC.

The chain couples TRBV6-6 to TRBJ2-3; D uncertain. This CDR3 has 13 residues. Per the germline V gene, CDR1 is MNHNY and CDR2 is SVGAGI (reference sequence). Trimming pared 6 bases from V and 7 bases from J, leaving 14 bases between. The CDR3 nucleotides are TGTGCCAGCAGCCCAATCTCACGGCATACGCAGTATTTT. The encoded protein is CASSPISRHTQYF.

The rearrangement uses TRBV24-1 and TRBJ2-5; D gene ambiguous. V shed 5 bases and J shed 5 bases, with 8 bases lying between them. The CDR3 length is 12 residues. Germline CDR1 is KGHDR and CDR2 is SFDVKD. The DNA for the CDR3 is TGTGCCACCAGTGGGGTCGGCGAGACCCAGTACTTC. Translated, it gives CATSGVGETQYF.

The chain combines TRBV27 with TRBJ2-1, with 8 bases identical to TRBD2. J lost 3 bases, V lost 5 bases, and 6 bases had no gene match. Germline assignment: CDR1 MNHEY and CDR2 SMNVEV (reference sequence). The CDR3 extends over 15 amino acids. The CDR3 here is CASSLLAGSYNEQFF. The CDR3 DNA sequence: TGTGCCAGCAGTCTCTTAGCGGGAAGCTACAATGAGCAGTTCTTC.

V gene TRBV4-1 combines with J gene TRBJ1-1; maybe TRBD1 (6 bases). CDR1 is MGHRA and CDR2 is YSYEKL in the germline V gene. The CDR3 sequence is 19 residues long. V lost 2 bases and J lost 0, with 22 bases in between. In DNA, the CDR3 is TGCGCCAGCAGCCAACCAGAAGGACAGTGGAGAAGCTTGAACACTGAAGCTTTCTTT. It yields the protein CASSQPEGQWRSLNTEAFF.

This chain connects TRBV29-1 to TRBJ1-1; no definite D call. Germline CDR1 is SQVTM and CDR2 is ANQGSEA. Between the trimmed V and J ends, which lost 5 bases and 5 bases, there was a span of 9 bases. The CDR3 runs 11 residues. The CDR3 bases are TGCAGCGTTCAAGGGAATACTGAAGCTTTCTTT. It yields the protein CSVQGNTEAFF.

CDR3 region: CASVHPGGVYNEQFF. For the CDR3, the DNA is TGCGCCAGCGTACACCCGGGCGGGGTGTACAATGAGCAGTTCTTC. The J gene is TRBJ2-1, the V gene TRBV5-1; possibly TRBD2 for D (6 bases). The ends were cut back, 7 bases at V and 4 bases at J, with 18 bases in the middle. Germline CDR1 SGHRS, CDR2 YFSETQ. The CDR3 contains 15 residues.

The chain combines TRBV20-1 with TRBJ2-1; D is unresolved. This CDR3 region has 17 residues. Between the trimmed V and J ends, which lost 6 bases and 0 bases, there was a span of 21 bases. Germline values: CDR1 DFQATT, CDR2 SNEGSKA (reference sequence). CDR3: CSAPPNFVTSSYNEQFF. The CDR3 DNA sequence: TGCAGTGCGCCACCGAACTTTGTGACCAGCTCCTACAATGAGCAGTTCTTC.

This clonotype was picked up many times. This chain uses TRBV25-1 with TRBJ2-5; D perhaps matches TRBD1 (6 bases). Between the trimmed V and J ends, which lost 4 bases and 2 bases, there was a span of 14 bases. This CDR3 is 15 amino acids long. The germline gives CDR1 MGHDK, CDR2 SYGVNS. The CDR3 loop is CASSGYRDVQETQYF. DNA for the CDR3: TGTGCCAGCAGTGGTTACAGGGACGTACAAGAGACCCAGTACTTC.

The V call is TRBV2, the J call TRBJ1-2; 8 positions agree with TRBD1. Germline values: CDR1 SNHLY, CDR2 FYNNEI. The CDR3 runs to 15 residues. The V gene end was trimmed by 0 bases and the J gene end by 3 bases; junction bases not matched to a gene: 3. In nucleotides, the CDR3 is TGTGCCAGCAGTGAAGCGGGACAGGACGACTATGGCTACACCTTC. This gives the protein CASSEAGQDDYGYTF.